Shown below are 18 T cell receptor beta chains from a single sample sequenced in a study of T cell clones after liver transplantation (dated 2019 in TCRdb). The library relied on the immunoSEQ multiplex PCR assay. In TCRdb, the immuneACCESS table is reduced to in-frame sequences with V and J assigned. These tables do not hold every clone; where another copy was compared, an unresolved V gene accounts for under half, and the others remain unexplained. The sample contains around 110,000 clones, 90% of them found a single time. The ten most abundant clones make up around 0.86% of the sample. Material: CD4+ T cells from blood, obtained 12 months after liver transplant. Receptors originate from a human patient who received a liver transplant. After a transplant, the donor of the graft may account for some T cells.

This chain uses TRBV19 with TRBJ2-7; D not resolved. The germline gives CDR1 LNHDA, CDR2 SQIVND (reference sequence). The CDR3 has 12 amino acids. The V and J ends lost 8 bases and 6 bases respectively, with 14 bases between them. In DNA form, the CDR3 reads TGTGCCAGTGGGGTTGGTAAGGGCGAGCAGTACTTC. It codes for CASGVGKGEQYF.

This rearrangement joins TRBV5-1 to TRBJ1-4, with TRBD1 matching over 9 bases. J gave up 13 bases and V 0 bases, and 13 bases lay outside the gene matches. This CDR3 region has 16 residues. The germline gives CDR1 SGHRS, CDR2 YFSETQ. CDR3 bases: TGCGCCAGCAGCTTGGCCCCGGGACAGGGACCCTTTGGACTGTTTTTT. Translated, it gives CASSLAPGQGPFGLFF.

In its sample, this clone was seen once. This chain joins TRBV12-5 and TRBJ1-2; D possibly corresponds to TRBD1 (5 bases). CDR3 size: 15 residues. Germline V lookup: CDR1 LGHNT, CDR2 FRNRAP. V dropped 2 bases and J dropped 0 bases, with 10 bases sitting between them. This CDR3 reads CASGLTGRTNYGYTF. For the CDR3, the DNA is TGTGCTAGTGGTTTGACGGGGCGAACTAACTATGGCTACACCTTC. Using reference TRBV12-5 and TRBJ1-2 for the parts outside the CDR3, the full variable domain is DARVTQTPRHKVTEMGQEVTMRCQPILGHNTVFWYRQTMMQGLELLAYFRNRAPLDDSGMPKDRFSAEMPDATLATLKIQPSEPRDSAVYFCASGLTGRTNYGYTFGSGTRLTVV.

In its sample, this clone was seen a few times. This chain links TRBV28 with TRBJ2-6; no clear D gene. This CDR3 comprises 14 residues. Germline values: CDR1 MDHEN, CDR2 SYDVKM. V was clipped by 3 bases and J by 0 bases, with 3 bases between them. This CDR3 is CASSFYSGANVLTF. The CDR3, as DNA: TGTGCCAGCAGTTTTTACTCTGGGGCCAACGTCCTGACTTTC.

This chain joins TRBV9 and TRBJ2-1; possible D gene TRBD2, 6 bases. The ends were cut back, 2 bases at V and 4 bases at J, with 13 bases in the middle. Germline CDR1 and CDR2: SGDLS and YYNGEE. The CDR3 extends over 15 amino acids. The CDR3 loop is CASSVLGGPYNEQFF. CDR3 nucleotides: TGTGCCAGCAGCGTCCTGGGGGGACCATACAATGAGCAGTTCTTC. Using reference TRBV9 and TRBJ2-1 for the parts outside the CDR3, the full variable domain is DSGVTQTPKHLITATGQRVTLRCSPRSGDLSVYWYQQSLDQGLQFLIQYYNGEERAKGNILERFSAQQFPDLHSELNLSSLELGDSALYFCASSVLGGPYNEQFFGPGTRLTVL.

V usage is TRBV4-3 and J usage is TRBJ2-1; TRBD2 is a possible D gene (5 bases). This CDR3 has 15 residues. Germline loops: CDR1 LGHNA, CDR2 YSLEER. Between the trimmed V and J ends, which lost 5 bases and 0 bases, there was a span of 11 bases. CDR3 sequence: CASSAYAGSYNEQFF. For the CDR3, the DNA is TGCGCCAGCAGCGCCTACGCGGGCTCCTACAATGAGCAGTTCTTC.

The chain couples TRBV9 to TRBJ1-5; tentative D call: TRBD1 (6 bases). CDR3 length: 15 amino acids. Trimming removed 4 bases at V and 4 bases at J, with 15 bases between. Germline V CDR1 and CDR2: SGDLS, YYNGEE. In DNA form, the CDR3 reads TGTGCCAGCAGCCCCGGGGGCGAGGCAAATCAGCCCCAGCATTTT. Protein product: CASSPGGEANQPQHF.

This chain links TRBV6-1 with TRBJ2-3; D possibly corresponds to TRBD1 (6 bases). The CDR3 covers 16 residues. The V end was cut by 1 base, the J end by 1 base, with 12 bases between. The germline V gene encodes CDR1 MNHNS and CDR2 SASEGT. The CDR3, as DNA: TGTGCCAGCAGTGAAGTCAGGGGTAGCGGCACAGATACGCAGTATTTT. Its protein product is CASSEVRGSGTDTQYF.

CDR3 loop: CASSRIGQGGETQYF. The CDR3 DNA is TGTGCCAGCAGCCGAATCGGACAGGGGGGTGAGACCCAGTACTTC. The chain joins TRBV9 to TRBJ2-5; 10 nucleotides line up with TRBD1. J was trimmed by 5 bases and V by 4 bases; bases with no gene match: 8. The germline V gene encodes CDR1 SGDLS and CDR2 YYNGEE. The CDR3 contains 15 residues.

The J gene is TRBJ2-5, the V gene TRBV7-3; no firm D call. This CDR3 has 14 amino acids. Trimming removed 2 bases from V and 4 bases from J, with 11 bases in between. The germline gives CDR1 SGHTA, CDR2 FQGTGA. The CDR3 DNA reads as TGTGCCAGCAGCTTAGGTGGCCAGCCAGAGACCCAGTACTTC. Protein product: CASSLGGQPETQYF.

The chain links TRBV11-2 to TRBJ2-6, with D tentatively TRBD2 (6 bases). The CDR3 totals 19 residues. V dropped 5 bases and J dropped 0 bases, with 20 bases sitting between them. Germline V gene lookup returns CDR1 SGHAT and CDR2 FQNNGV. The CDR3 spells CASSPIRRASYSGANVLTF. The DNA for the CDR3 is TGTGCCAGCAGCCCGATAAGGAGGGCTAGCTACTCTGGGGCCAACGTCCTGACTTTC.

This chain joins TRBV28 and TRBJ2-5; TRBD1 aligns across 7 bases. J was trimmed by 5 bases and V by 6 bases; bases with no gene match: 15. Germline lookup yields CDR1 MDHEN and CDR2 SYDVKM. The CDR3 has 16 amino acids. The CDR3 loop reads CASRPGTVRYGETQYF. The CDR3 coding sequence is TGTGCCAGCAGACCAGGGACAGTACGATATGGGGAGACCCAGTACTTC.

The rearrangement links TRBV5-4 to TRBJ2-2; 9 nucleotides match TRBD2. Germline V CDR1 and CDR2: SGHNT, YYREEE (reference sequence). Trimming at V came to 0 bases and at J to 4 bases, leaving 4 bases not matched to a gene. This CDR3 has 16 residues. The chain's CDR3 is CASSLGLAGSTGELFF. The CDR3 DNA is TGTGCCAGCAGCTTGGGGCTAGCGGGATCCACCGGGGAGCTGTTTTTT. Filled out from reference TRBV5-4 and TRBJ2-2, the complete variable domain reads ETGVTQSPTHLIKTRGQQVTLRCSSQSGHNTVSWYQQALGQGPQFIFQYYREEENGRGNFPPRFSGLQFPNYSSELNVNALELDDSALYLCASSLGLAGSTGELFFGEGSRLTVL.

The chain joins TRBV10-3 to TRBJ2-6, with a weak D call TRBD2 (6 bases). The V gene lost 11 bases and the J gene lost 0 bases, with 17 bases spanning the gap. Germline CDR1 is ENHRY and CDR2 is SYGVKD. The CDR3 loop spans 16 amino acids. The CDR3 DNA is TGTGCCCGAGACGTGGCGGGGAGCTCTGGGGCCAACGTCCTGACTTTC. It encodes CARDVAGSSGANVLTF.

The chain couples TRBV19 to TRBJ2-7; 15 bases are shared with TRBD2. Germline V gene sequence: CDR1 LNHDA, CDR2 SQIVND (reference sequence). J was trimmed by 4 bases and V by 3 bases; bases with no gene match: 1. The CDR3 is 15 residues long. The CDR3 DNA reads TGTGCCAGTAGTATTGGGACTAGCGGGAGGTACGAGCAGTACTTC. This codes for CASSIGTSGRYEQYF.

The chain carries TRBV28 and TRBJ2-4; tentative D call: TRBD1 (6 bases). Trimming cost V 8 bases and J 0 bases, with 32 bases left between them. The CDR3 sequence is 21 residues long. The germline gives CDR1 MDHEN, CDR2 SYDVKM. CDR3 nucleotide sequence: TGTGCCAGCTCTTTAGGGGGATGGAATATTGAGACACCTGTAGCCAAAAACATTCAGTACTTC. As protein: CASSLGGWNIETPVAKNIQYF.

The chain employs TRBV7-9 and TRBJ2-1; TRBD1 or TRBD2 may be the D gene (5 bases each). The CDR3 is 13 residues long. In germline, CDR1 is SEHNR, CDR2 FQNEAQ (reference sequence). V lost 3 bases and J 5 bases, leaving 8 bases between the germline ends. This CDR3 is CASSLGENNEQFF. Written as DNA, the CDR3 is TGTGCCAGCAGCTTGGGGGAGAACAATGAGCAGTTCTTC.

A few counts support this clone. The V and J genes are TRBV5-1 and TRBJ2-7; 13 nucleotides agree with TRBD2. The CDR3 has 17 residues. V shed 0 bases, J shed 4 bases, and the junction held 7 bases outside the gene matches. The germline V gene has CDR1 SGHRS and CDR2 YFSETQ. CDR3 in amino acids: CASSLGTSGSIDYEQYF. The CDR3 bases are TGCGCCAGCAGCTTGGGGACTAGCGGGAGTATTGATTACGAGCAGTACTTC.